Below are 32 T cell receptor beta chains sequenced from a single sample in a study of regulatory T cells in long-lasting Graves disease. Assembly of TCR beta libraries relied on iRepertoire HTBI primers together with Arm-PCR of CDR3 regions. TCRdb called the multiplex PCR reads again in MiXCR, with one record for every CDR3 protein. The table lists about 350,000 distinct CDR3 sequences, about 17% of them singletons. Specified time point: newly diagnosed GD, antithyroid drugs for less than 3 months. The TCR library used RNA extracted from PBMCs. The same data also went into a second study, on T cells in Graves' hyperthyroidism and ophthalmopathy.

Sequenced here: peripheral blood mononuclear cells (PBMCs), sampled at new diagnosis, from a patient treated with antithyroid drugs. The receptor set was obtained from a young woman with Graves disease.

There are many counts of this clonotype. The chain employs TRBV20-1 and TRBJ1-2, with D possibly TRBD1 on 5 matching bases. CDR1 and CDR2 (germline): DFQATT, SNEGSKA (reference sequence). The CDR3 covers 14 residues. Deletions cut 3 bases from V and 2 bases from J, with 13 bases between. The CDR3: CSASGGEDNYGYTF. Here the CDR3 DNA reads TGCAGTGCTAGTGGGGGGGAGGACAACTATGGCTACACCTTC.

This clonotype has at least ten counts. CDR3 sequence reads: CASSAPGQRNTEAFF. The CDR3 DNA is TGTGCCAGCAGTGCGCCTGGGCAGCGAAACACTGAAGCTTTCTTT. The chain employs TRBV12-3 or TRBV12-4 and TRBJ1-1; D unclear. The CDR3 is made up of 15 amino acids. V shed 5 bases and J shed 2 bases, with 15 bases lying between them.

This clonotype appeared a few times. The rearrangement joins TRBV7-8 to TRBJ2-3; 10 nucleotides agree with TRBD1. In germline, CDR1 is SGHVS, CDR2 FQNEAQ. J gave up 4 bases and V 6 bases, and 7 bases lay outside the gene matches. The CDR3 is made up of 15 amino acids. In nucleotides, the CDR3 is TGTGCCAGCAGACGAGACAGGGGGCGGGCAGATACGCAGTATTTT. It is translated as CASRRDRGRADTQYF.

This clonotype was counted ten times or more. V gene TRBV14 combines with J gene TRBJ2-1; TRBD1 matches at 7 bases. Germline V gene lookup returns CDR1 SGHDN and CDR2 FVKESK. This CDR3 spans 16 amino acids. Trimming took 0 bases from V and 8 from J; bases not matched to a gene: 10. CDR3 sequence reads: CASSQDSGGWYHEQFF. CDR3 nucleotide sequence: TGTGCCAGCAGCCAAGATTCAGGGGGTTGGTATCATGAGCAGTTCTTC.

The CDR3, as DNA: TGCGCCAGCACCCAGGGGGCCGGGGTGAACACTGAAGCTTTCTTT. Amino acids: CASTQGAGVNTEAFF. The chain joins TRBV5-1 to TRBJ1-1, with 8 bases aligning to TRBD1. The CDR3 extends over 15 amino acids. V trimming: 6 bases; J trimming: 0 bases; junction bases outside the gene matches: 7. CDR1 is SGHRS, CDR2 YFSETQ, per germline.

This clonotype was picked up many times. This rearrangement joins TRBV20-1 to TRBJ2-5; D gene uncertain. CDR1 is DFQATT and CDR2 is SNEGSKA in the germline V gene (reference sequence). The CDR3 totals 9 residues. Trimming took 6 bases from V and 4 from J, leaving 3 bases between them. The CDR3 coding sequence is TGCAGTGCAGGAGAGACCCAGTACTTC. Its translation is CSAGETQYF.

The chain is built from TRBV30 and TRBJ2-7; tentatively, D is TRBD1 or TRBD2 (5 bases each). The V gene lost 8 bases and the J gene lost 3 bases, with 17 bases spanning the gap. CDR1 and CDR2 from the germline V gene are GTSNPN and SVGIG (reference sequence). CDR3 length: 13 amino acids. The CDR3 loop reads CAGTDGNFYEQYF. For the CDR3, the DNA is TGTGCCGGGACGGACGGGAACTTCTACGAGCAGTACTTC.

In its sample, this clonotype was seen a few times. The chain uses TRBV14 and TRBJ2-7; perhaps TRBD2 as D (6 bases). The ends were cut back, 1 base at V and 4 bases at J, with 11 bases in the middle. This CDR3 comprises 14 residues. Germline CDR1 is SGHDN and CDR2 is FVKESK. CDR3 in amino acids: CASSQVWDLYEQYF. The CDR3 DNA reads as TGTGCCAGCAGCCAAGTTTGGGACTTATACGAGCAGTACTTC.

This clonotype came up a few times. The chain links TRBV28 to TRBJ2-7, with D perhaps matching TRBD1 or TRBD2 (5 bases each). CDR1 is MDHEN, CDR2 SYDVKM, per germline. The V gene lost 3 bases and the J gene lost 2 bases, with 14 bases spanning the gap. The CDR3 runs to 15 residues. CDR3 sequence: CASSFLWDGTYEQYF. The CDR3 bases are TGTGCCAGCAGTTTCCTATGGGACGGAACCTACGAGCAGTACTTC.

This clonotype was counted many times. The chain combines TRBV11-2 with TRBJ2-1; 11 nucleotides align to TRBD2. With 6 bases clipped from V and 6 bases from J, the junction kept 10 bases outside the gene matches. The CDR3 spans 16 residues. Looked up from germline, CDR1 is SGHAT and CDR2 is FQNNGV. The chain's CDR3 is CASRRLAGSLLNEQFF. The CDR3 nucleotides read TGTGCCAGCAGGCGACTAGCGGGAAGCCTCCTCAATGAGCAGTTCTTC.

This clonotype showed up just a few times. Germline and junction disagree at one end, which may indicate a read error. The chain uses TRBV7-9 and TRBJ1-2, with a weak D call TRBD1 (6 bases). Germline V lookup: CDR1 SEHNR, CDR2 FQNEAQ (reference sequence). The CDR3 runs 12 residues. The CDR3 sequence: CASSLGHLVYAF. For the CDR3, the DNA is TGTGCCAGCAGCCTGGGACACCTTGTCTACGCCTTC.

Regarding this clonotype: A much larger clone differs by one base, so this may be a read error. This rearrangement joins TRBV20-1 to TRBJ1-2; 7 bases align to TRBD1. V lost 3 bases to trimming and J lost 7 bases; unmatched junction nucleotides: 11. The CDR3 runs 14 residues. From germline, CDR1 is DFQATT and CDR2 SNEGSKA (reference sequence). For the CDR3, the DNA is TGCAGTGCTAGGATCGGGACAGCCTCTTTTGGCTACACCTTC. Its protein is CSARIGTASFGYTF.

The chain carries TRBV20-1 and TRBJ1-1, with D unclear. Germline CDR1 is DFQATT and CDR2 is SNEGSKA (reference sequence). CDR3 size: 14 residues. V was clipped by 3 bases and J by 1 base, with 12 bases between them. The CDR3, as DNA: TGCAGTGCTAGGGCGGTGGCTCAGAACACTGAAGCTTTCTTT. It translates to CSARAVAQNTEAFF.

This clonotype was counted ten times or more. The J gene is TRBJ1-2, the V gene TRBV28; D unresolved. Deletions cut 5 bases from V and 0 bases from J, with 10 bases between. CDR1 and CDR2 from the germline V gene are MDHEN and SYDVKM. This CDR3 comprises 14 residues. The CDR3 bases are TGTGCCAGCAGTGTGGGCCCGGCTAACTATGGCTACACCTTC. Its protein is CASSVGPANYGYTF.

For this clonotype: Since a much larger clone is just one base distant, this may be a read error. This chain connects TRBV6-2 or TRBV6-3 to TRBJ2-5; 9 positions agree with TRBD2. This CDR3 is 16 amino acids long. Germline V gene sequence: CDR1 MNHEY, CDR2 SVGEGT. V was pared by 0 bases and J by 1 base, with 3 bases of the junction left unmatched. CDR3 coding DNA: TGTGCCAGCAGTTACTCGGCGGGGGGGCGCCAAGAGACCCAGTACTTC. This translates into CASSYSAGGRQETQYF.

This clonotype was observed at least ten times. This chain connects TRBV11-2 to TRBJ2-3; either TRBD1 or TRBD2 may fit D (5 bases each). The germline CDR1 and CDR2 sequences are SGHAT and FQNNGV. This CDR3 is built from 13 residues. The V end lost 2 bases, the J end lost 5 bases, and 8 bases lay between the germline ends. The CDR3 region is CASSLQGVDTQYF. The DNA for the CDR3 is TGTGCCAGCAGCTTACAGGGAGTAGATACGCAGTATTTT.

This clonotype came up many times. The CDR3 protein is CASQGDDNQPQHF. CDR3 nucleotide sequence: TGTGCCAGCCAAGGGGACGACAATCAGCCCCAGCATTTT. This sequence joins TRBV12-3 or TRBV12-4 and TRBJ1-5; a weak D match, TRBD1 (5 bases). Trimming removed 8 bases from V and 3 bases from J, with 11 bases in between. CDR3 size: 13 residues.

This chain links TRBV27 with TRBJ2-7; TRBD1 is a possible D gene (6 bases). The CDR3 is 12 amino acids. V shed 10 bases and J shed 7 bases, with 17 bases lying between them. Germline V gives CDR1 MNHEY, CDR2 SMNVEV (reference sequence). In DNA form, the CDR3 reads TGTGCCACCCAGGGGCCCACCCTGGAGCAGTACTTC. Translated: CATQGPTLEQYF.

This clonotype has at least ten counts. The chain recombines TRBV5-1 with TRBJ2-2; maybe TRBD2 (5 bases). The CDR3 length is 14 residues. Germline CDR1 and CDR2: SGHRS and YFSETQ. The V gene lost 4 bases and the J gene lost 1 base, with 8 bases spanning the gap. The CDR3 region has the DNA TGCGCCAGCAGCAAGGGAGAGAACACCGGGGAGCTGTTTTTT. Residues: CASSKGENTGELFF.

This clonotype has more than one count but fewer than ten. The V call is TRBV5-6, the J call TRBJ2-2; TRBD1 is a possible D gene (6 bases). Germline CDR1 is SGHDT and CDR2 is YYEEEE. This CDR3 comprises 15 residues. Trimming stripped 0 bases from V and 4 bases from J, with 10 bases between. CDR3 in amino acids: CASSLARGPTGELFF. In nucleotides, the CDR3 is TGTGCCAGCAGCTTGGCCAGGGGACCCACCGGGGAGCTGTTTTTT.

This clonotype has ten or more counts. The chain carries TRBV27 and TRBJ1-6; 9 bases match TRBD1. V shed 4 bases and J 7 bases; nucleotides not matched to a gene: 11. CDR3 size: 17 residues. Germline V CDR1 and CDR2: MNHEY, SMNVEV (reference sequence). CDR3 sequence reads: CASSSPHTTGGNSPLHF. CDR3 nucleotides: TGTGCCAGCAGTTCGCCACACACGACAGGGGGAAATTCACCCCTCCACTTT.

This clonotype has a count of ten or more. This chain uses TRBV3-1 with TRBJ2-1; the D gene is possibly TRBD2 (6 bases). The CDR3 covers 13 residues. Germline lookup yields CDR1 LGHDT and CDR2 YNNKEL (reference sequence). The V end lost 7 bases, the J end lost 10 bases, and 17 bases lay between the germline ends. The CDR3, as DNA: TGTGCCAGCACGCAGATCGCGGGGCACGAGCAGTTCTTC. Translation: CASTQIAGHEQFF.

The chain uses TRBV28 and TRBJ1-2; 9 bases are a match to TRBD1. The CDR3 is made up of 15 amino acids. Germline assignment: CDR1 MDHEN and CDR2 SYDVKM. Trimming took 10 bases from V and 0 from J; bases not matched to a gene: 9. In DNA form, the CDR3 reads TGTGCCATCCAATCTCGGGACAGGGCTAACTATGGCTACACCTTC. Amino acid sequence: CAIQSRDRANYGYTF.

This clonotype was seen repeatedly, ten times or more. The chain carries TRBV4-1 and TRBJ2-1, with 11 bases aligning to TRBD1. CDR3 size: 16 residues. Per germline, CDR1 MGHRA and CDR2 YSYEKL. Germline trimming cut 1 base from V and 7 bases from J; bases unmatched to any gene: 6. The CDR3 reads CASSQVGQGAKNEQFF. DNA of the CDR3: TGCGCCAGCAGCCAAGTAGGACAGGGGGCGAAAAATGAGCAGTTCTTC.

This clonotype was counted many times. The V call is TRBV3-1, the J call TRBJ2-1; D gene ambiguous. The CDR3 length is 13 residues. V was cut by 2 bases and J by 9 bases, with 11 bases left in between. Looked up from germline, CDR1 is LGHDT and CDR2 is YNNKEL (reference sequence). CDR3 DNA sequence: TGTGCCAGCAGCCAATTGTCCTACTCTGAGCAGTTCTTC. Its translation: CASSQLSYSEQFF.

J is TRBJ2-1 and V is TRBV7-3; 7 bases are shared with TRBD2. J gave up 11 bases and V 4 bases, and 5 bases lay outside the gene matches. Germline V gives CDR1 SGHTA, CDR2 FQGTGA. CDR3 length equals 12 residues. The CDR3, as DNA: TGTGCCAGCAGCTCGGGGGGATTTAAGCAGTTCTTC. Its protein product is CASSSGGFKQFF.

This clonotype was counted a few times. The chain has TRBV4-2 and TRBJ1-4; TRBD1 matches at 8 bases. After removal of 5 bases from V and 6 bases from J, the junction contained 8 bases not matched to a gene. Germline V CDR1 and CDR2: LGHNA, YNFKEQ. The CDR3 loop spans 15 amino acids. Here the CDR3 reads CASSLEDREDEKLFF. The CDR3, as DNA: TGTGCCAGCAGCTTGGAGGACAGGGAAGATGAAAAACTGTTTTTT.

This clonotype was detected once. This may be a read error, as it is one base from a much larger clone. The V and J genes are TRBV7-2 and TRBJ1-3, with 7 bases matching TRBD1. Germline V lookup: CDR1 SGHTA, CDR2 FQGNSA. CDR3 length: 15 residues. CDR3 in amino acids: CASNSEGAPGNTRYF. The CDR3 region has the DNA TGTGCCAGCAACTCCGAGGGGGCCCCAGGAAACACCAGATATTTT.

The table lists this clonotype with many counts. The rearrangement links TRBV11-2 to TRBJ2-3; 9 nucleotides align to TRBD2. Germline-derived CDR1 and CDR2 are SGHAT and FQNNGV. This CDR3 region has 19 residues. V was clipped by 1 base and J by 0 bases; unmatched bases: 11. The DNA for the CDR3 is TGTGCCAGCAGCTTAGTCCCCCCAAAGCGGGGGGCAAGCACAGATACGCAGTATTTT. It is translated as CASSLVPPKRGASTDTQYF.

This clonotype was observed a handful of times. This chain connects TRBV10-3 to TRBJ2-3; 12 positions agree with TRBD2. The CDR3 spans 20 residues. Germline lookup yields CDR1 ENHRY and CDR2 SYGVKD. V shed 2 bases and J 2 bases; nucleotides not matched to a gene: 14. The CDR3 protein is CAISEMSSGGAGGFTDTQYF. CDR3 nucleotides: TGTGCCATCAGTGAGATGTCTAGCGGGGGGGCCGGGGGTTTCACAGATACGCAGTATTTT.

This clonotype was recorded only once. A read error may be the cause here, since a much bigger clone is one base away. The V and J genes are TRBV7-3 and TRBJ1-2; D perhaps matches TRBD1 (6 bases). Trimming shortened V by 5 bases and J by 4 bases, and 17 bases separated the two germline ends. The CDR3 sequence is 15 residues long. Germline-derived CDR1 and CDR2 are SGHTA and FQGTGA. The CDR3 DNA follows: TGTGCCAGCAGCCATAAAAGGGACACCGCCTATGGCTACACCTTC. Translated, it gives CASSHKRDTAYGYTF.

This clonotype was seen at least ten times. The chain's CDR3 is CASSPFGSYEQYF. CDR3 bases: TGTGCCAGCAGCCCCTTCGGATCCTACGAGCAGTACTTC. V gene TRBV13 combines with J gene TRBJ2-7; D not certain. Trimming removed 5 bases at V and 1 base at J, with 9 bases between. Germline-derived CDR1 and CDR2 are PRHDT and FYEKMQ (reference sequence). The CDR3 is 13 amino acids.